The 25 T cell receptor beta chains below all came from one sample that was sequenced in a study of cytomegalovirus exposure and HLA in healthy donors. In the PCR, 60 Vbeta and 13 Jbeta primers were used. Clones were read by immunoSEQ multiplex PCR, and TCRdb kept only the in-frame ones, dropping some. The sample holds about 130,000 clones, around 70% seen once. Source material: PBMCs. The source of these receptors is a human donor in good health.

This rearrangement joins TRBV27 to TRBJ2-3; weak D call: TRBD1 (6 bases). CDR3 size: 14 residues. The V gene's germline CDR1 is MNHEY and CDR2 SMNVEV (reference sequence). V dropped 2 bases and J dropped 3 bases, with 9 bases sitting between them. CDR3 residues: CASSLGGKTDTQYF. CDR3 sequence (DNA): TGTGCCAGCAGTTTAGGGGGCAAGACAGATACGCAGTATTTT.

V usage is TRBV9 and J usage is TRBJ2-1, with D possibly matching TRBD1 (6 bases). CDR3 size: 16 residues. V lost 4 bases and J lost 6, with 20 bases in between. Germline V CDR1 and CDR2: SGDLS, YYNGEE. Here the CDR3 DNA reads TGTGCCAGCAGCTACTCTACAGGGAGTTTTGGCAATGAGCAGTTCTTC. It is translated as CASSYSTGSFGNEQFF.

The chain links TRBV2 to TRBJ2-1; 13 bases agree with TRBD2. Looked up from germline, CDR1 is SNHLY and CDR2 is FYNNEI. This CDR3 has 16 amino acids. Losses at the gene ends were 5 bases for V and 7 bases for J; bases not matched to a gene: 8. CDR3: CASSLGLAGAGNEQFF. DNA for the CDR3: TGTGCCAGCAGTTTAGGACTAGCGGGGGCCGGAAATGAGCAGTTCTTC.

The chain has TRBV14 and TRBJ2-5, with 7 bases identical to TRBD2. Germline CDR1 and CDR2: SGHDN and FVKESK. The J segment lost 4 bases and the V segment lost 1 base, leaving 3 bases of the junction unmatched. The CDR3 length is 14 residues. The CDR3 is CASSQAGGPETQYF. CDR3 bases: TGTGCCAGCAGCCAAGCGGGAGGTCCAGAGACCCAGTACTTC.

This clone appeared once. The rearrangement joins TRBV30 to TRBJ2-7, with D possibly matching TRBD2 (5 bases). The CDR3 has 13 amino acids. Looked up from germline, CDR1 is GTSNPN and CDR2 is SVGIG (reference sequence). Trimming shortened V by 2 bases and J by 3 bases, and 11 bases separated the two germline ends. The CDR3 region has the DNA TGTGCCTGGAGTCCGTCACTAGGCTACGAGCAGTACTTC. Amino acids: CAWSPSLGYEQYF.

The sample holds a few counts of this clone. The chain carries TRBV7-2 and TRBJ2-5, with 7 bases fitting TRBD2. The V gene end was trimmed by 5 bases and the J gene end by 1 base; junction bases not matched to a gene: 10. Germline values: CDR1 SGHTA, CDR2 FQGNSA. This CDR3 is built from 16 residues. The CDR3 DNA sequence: TGTGCCAGCAGCCATCGTAGGGCGGGAGCCCAAGAGACCCAGTACTTC. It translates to CASSHRRAGAQETQYF.

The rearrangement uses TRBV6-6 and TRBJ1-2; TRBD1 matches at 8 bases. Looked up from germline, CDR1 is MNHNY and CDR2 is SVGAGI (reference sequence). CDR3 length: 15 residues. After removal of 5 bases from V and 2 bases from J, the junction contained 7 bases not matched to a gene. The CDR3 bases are TGTGCCAGCAGTCCCCGGGACAGGAGGAACTATGGCTACACCTTC. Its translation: CASSPRDRRNYGYTF.

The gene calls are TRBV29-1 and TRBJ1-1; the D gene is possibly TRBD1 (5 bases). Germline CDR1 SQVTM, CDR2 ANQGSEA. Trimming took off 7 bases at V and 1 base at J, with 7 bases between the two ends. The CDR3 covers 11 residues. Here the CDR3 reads CSGDRNTEAFF. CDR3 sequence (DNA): TGCAGCGGAGACAGGAACACTGAAGCTTTCTTT.

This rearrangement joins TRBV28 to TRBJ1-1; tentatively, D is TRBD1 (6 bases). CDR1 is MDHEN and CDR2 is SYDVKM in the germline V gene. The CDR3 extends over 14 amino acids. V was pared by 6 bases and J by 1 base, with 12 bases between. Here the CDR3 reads CASSWGQQNTEAFF. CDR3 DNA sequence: TGTGCCAGCAGCTGGGGGCAGCAGAACACTGAAGCTTTCTTT.

The CDR3 loop reads CATAGSTGNTIYF. CDR3 nucleotide sequence: TGTGCCACTGCGGGCAGTACTGGAAACACCATATATTTT. The genes are TRBV2 and TRBJ1-3; D gene unclear. The germline V and J ends were trimmed by 10 bases and 2 bases, with 12 bases remaining between them. CDR1 and CDR2 (germline): SNHLY, FYNNEI. This CDR3 has 13 residues.

CDR3 in amino acids: CASSVETSGYTGELFF. In DNA form, the CDR3 reads TGTGCCAGCAGCGTAGAAACTAGCGGATACACCGGGGAGCTGTTTTTT. V is TRBV9 and J is TRBJ2-2, with TRBD2 identical over 8 bases. The CDR3 covers 16 residues. Germline V lookup: CDR1 SGDLS, CDR2 YYNGEE. The ends lost 0 bases at V and 3 bases at J; junction bases unmatched: 4.

The CDR3 protein is CASSVGRAQEQYF. The CDR3 bases are TGTGCCAGCAGCGTTGGCAGGGCTCAGGAGCAGTACTTC. The chain uses TRBV9 and TRBJ2-7, with D possibly TRBD1 on 5 matching bases. Germline V gene sequence: CDR1 SGDLS, CDR2 YYNGEE. Trimming stripped 2 bases from V and 7 bases from J, with 13 bases between. The CDR3 spans 13 residues.

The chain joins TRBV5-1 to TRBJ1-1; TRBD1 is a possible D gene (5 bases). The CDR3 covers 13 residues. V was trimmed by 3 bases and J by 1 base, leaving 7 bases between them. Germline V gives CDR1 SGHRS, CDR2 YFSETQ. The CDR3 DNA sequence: TGCGCCAGCAGCTACGGACAGAACACTGAAGCTTTCTTT. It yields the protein CASSYGQNTEAFF. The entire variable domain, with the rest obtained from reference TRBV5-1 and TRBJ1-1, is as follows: KAGVTQTPRYLIKTRGQQVTLSCSPISGHRSVSWYQQTPGQGLQFLFEYFSETQRNKGNFPGRFSGRQFSNSRSEMNVSTLELGDSALYLCASSYGQNTEAFFGQGTRLTVV.

CDR3 sequence: CASSLLRGGYTF. In DNA form, the CDR3 reads TGTGCCAGCAGCTTACTAAGAGGTGGCTACACCTTC. The J gene is TRBJ1-2, the V gene TRBV7-2; D ambiguous. The V gene's germline CDR1 is SGHTA and CDR2 FQGNSA. The CDR3 totals 12 residues. The germline V and J ends were trimmed by 2 bases and 7 bases, with 8 bases remaining between them.

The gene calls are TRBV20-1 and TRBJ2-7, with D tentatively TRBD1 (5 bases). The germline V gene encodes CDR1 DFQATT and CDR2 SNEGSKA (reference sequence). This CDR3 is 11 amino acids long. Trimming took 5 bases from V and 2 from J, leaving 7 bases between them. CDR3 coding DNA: TGCAGTGCTCTGACAGCCTACGAGCAGTACTTC. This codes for CSALTAYEQYF.

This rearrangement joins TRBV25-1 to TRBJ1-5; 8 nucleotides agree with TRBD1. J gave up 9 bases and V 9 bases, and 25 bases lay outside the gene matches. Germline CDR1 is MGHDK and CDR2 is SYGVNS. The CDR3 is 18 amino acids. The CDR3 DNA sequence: TGTGCCAGAAAGGGGGTCAGGGGGCCGATAAGAGCATGGGGGCCCCAGCATTTT. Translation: CARKGVRGPIRAWGPQHF.

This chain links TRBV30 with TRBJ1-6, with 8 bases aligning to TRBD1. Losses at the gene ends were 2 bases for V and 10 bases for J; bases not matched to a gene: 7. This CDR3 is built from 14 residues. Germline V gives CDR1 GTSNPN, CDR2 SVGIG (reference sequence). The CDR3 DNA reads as TGTGCCTGGAGTAACCACAGGGGGGGGTCACCCCTCCACTTT. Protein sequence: CAWSNHRGGSPLHF. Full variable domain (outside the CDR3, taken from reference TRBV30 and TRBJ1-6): SQTIHQWPATLVQPVGSPLSLECTVEGTSNPNLYWYRQAAGRGLQLLFYSVGIGQISSEVPQNLSASRPQDRQFILSSKKLLLSDSGFYLCAWSNHRGGSPLHFGNGTRLTVT.

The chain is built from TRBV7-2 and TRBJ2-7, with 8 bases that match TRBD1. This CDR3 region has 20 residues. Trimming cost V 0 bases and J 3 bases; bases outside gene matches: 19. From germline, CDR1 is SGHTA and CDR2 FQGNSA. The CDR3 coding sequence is TGTGCCAGCAGCTTAGCCCCTCGGTCCACAGGGGGGCGGCGGGGCTACGAGCAGTACTTC. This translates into CASSLAPRSTGGRRGYEQYF.

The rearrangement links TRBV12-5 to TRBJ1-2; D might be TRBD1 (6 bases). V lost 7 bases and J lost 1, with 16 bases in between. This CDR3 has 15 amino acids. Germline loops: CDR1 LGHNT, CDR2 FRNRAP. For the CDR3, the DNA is TGTGCTAGTGCCCCGACAGGAGATAGTAACTATGGCTACACCTTC. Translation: CASAPTGDSNYGYTF.

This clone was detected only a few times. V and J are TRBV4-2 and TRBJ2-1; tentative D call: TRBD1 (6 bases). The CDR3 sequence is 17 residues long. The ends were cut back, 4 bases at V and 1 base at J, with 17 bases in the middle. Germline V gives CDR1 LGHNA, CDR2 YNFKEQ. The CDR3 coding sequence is TGTGCCAGCAGCCTCTACAGGGCCGGCGGGTCCTACAATGAGCAGTTCTTC. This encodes CASSLYRAGGSYNEQFF.

The chain's CDR3 is CASSIDRGQPQHF. Written as DNA, the CDR3 is TGTGCCAGTAGTATAGATAGGGGTCAGCCCCAGCATTTT. The V gene is TRBV19, the J gene TRBJ1-5, with a possible D match to TRBD1 (5 bases). V was trimmed by 0 bases and J by 6 bases, leaving 6 bases between them. Germline CDR1 reads LNHDA; CDR2 reads SQIVND (reference sequence). There are 13 residues in the CDR3.

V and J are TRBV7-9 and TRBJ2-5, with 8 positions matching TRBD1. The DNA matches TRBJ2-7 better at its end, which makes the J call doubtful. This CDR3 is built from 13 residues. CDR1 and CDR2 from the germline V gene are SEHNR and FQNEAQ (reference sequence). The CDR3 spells CASTIQGVDEQYF. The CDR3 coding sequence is TGTGCCAGCACCATACAGGGGGTCGACGAGCAGTACTTC.

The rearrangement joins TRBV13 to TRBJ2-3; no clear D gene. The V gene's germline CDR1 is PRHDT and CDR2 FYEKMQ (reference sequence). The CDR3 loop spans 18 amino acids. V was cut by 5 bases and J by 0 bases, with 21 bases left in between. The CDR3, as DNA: TGTGCCAGCAGCCCACCTTTCGACTTCGATACTAGCACAGATACGCAGTATTTT. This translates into CASSPPFDFDTSTDTQYF.

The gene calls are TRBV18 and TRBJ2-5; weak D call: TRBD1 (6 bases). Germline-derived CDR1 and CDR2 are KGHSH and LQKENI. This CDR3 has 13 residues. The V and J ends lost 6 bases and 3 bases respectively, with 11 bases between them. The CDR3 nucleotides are TGTGCCAGCTCGGTCAGGGGCGAAGAGACCCAGTACTTC. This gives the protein CASSVRGEETQYF.

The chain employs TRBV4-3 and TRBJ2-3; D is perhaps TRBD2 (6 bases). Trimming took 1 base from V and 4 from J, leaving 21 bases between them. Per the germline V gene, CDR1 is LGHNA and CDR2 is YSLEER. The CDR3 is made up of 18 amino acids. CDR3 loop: CASSQGGVLGVQADTQYF. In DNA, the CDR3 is TGCGCCAGCAGCCAAGGGGGGGTATTGGGGGTTCAGGCAGATACGCAGTATTTT.